One and the same sample provided the 19 T cell receptor beta chains below, sequenced in a study of T and B cells in COVID-19 patients. TRB rearrangements were amplified by multiplex PCR with BIOMED2 TRB-A/B primers. One entry per CDR3 protein, called by TCRdb with MiXCR from the multiplex PCR reads. Of 15,000 to 20,000 distinct CDR3 sequences listed, about 36% are singletons. TRB was amplified from roughly 250-500 ng of blood genomic DNA. Sequenced material: blood. The receptors come from a human donor with active COVID-19.

The V gene is TRBV24-1, the J gene TRBJ2-2, with TRBD2 matching 8 bases. V lost 3 bases, J lost 4 bases, and 9 bases stayed unmatched. The CDR3 spans 17 residues. Germline assignment: CDR1 KGHDR and CDR2 SFDVKD. DNA for the CDR3: TGTGCCACCAGTGATCCGATCGGGGGGGGCTTCACCGGGGAGCTGTTTTTT. It codes for CATSDPIGGGFTGELFF.

This clonotype is medium-sized (0.01 to 0.1%) by share. The genes are TRBV19 and TRBJ2-1, with 8 bases that match TRBD2. Germline lookup yields CDR1 LNHDA and CDR2 SQIVND (reference sequence). V lost 3 bases to trimming and J lost 7 bases; unmatched junction nucleotides: 5. The CDR3 runs 14 residues. The CDR3 region has the DNA TGTGCCAGTAGTATTAGCGGGGAATGGAATGAGCAGTTCTTC. Amino acid sequence: CASSISGEWNEQFF.

This clonotype was detected a few times. The DNA for the CDR3 is TGTGCCAGCGGCGACGGGACTATAGACCGTTCACCCCTCCACTTT. It codes for CASGDGTIDRSPLHF. The gene calls are TRBV27 and TRBJ1-6, with a weak D call TRBD1 (5 bases). V lost 8 bases and J 9 bases, leaving 20 bases between the germline ends. This CDR3 comprises 15 residues. The germline V gene has CDR1 MNHEY and CDR2 SMNVEV (reference sequence).

Details on this clonotype: An end of the junction differs from the germline gene, which may be a read error. The chain combines TRBV12-3 or TRBV12-4 with TRBJ1-1; D is uncertain. The CDR3 sequence is 11 residues long. CDR3 residues: CANSLVQEAFF. The CDR3 DNA follows: TGTGCCAACAGTTTGGTACAGGAAGCTTTCTTT.

The chain is built from TRBV27 and TRBJ1-3; 7 bases match TRBD1. Per germline, CDR1 MNHEY and CDR2 SMNVEV (reference sequence). The CDR3 is 15 amino acids. The V gene end was trimmed by 3 bases and the J gene end by 4 bases; junction bases not matched to a gene: 6. The CDR3 loop reads CASSLGPGQGNTIYF. The CDR3 DNA sequence: TGTGCCAGCAGTTTGGGACCGGGACAGGGAAACACCATATATTTT.

This rearrangement joins TRBV5-1 to TRBJ1-4, with D possibly matching TRBD1 (5 bases). The CDR3 has 16 amino acids. Germline CDR1 reads SGHRS; CDR2 reads YFSETQ. Trimming took off 2 bases at V and 0 bases at J, with 11 bases between the two ends. DNA of the CDR3: TGCGCCAGCAGCTTACGGGGGATTGCAACTAATGAAAAACTGTTTTTT. Translation: CASSLRGIATNEKLFF.

V usage is TRBV10-3 and J usage is TRBJ2-5; TRBD2 might be the D (6 bases). Germline-derived CDR1 and CDR2 are ENHRY and SYGVKD. There are 17 residues in the CDR3. V was clipped by 3 bases and J by 1 base, with 18 bases between them. The CDR3 coding sequence is TGTGCCATCAGTGACCACTCCCCCTCTAGCGTCCAAGAGACCCAGTACTTC. Residues: CAISDHSPSSVQETQYF.

The chain uses TRBV18 and TRBJ2-7; possibly TRBD1 for D (6 bases). V lost 3 bases to trimming and J lost 2 bases, with 17 bases between them. Germline V gene lookup returns CDR1 KGHSH and CDR2 LQKENI. This CDR3 region has 16 residues. CDR3 in DNA: TGTGCCAGCTCACCGAACAAGGGGGATTTCGCCTACGAGCAGTACTTC. As protein: CASSPNKGDFAYEQYF. The whole variable domain, remainder taken from reference TRBV18 and TRBJ2-7, is NAGVMQNPRHLVRRRGQEARLRCSPMKGHSHVYWYRQLPEEGLKFMVYLQKENIIDESGMPKERFSAEFPKEGPSILRIQQVVRGDSAAYFCASSPNKGDFAYEQYFGPGTRLTVT.

In this sample, this clonotype is medium-sized. The chain carries TRBV19 and TRBJ1-4; D may be TRBD1 (5 bases). The CDR3 runs 15 residues. Germline lookup yields CDR1 LNHDA and CDR2 SQIVND (reference sequence). Trimming left V 5 bases short and J 7 bases short, with 17 bases between. This CDR3 is CASSGAGLGGEKLFF. The CDR3 nucleotides read TGTGCCAGTAGTGGTGCTGGTCTCGGGGGTGAAAAACTGTTTTTT.

This clonotype is medium-sized by share. The chain has TRBV19 and TRBJ2-2; D remains ambiguous. The CDR3 has 15 amino acids. Trimming left V 6 bases short and J 3 bases short, with 14 bases between. Looked up from germline, CDR1 is LNHDA and CDR2 is SQIVND (reference sequence). DNA for the CDR3: TGTGCCAGTAGGAGACCCCCCACAGACACCGGGGAGCTGTTTTTT. Protein product: CASRRPPTDTGELFF.

The J gene is TRBJ2-3, the V gene TRBV6-5; D gene uncertain. CDR1 and CDR2 from the germline V gene are MNHEY and SVGAGI. V lost 8 bases and J lost 2, with 14 bases in between. This CDR3 has 14 residues. DNA of the CDR3: TGTGCCAGCGTCCCGCGCGGCCTCACAGATACGCAGTATTTT. Protein: CASVPRGLTDTQYF.

The chain is built from TRBV18 and TRBJ2-3; TRBD1 matches 10 bases. The CDR3 consists of 15 residues. V shed 2 bases, J shed 4 bases, and the junction held 3 bases outside the gene matches. Germline V gene lookup returns CDR1 KGHSH and CDR2 LQKENI. This chain's CDR3 is CASSPRQGASDTQYF. CDR3 bases: TGTGCCAGCTCACCAAGACAGGGGGCATCAGATACGCAGTATTTT.

This clonotype showed up just once. A read error is possible here, since a much larger clone lies one base away. It is likely a read error, because the conserved phenylalanine at the end of the CDR3 is missing. The J gene is TRBJ2-7, the V gene TRBV13; tentative D call: TRBD2 (5 bases). With 3 bases removed from V and 4 bases from J, the gap between germline ends came to 10 bases. This CDR3 is 13 amino acids long. Germline CDR1 is PRHDT and CDR2 is FYEKMQ (reference sequence). The CDR3 nucleotides read TGTGCCAGCAGCTTGGGCGGAGGATACGAGCAGTACTTA. This gives the protein CASSLGGGYEQYL.

V and J are TRBV18 and TRBJ1-3; no clear D. Trimming stripped 2 bases from V and 1 base from J, with 3 bases between. Germline V gene sequence: CDR1 KGHSH, CDR2 LQKENI. The CDR3 covers 13 residues. The CDR3 region is CASSPGSGNTIYF. CDR3 in DNA: TGTGCCAGCTCACCAGGGTCTGGAAACACCATATATTTT.

This clonotype was seen repeatedly, ten times or more. The chain joins TRBV27 to TRBJ2-7; 7 bases fit TRBD1. Germline CDR1 reads MNHEY; CDR2 reads SMNVEV (reference sequence). Trimming cost V 9 bases and J 8 bases; bases outside gene matches: 7. This CDR3 comprises 11 residues. CDR3 nucleotide sequence: TGTGCCAGTCGACAGGGTAGTAAGCAGTACGTC. Translating it yields CASRQGSKQYV.

This clonotype was seen only once. The chain is built from TRBV5-4 and TRBJ2-5; D is unclear. CDR3 length: 14 amino acids. Germline CDR1 and CDR2: SGHNT and YYREEE (reference sequence). V lost 2 bases, J lost 5 bases, and 13 bases lay in between. CDR3 bases: TGTGCCAGCAGCTTCCCTTACCGACCGGAGACCCAGTACTTC. Translating gives CASSFPYRPETQYF.

The CDR3 coding sequence is TGTGCCAGCAGCTTGGTCCAGCGGGAGAATGAGCAGTTCTTC. Protein product: CASSLVQRENEQFF. The chain carries TRBV5-4 and TRBJ2-1; 8 bases agree with TRBD2. Unmatched junction bases numbered 3, after V lost 0 bases and J lost 7 bases. CDR1 and CDR2 (germline): SGHNT, YYREEE (reference sequence). The CDR3 is 14 amino acids.

This chain links TRBV5-6 with TRBJ1-5; a weak D match, TRBD1 (5 bases). CDR3 length equals 14 residues. Germline CDR1 is SGHDT and CDR2 is YYEEEE. V was shortened by 6 bases and J by 0 bases, with 10 bases between the two germline ends. CDR3 amino acids: CASKSRGSNQPQHF. The CDR3 DNA reads as TGTGCCAGCAAGTCGAGGGGTAGCAATCAGCCCCAGCATTTT.

This clonotype was found a few times. The chain couples TRBV7-2 to TRBJ1-2, with 8 bases identical to TRBD1. From germline, CDR1 is SGHTA and CDR2 FQGNSA. V lost 2 bases to trimming and J lost 5 bases; unmatched junction nucleotides: 7. The CDR3 has 15 residues. The DNA for the CDR3 is TGTGCCAGCAGCTTACCGGACAGGGTCTCATATGGCTACACCTTC. It encodes CASSLPDRVSYGYTF.